Below are 5 T cell receptor beta chains sequenced from a single sample in a study of PD-L1 blockade in urothelial cancer. TCRdb's table, derived via immunoSEQ multiplex PCR, lists solely in-frame clones and lacks some. The sample lists around 56,000 clones; roughly 86% were seen once. The sequencing here drew on PBMCs, taken around atezolizumab (anti-PD-L1) treatment. The receptors originated from a man in his fifties or sixties with urothelial cancer.

The chain links TRBV19 to TRBJ2-7; D is perhaps TRBD2 (5 bases). The CDR3 has 12 amino acids. Germline V gives CDR1 LNHDA, CDR2 SQIVND (reference sequence). The V gene lost 9 bases and the J gene lost 6 bases, with 15 bases spanning the gap. Written as DNA, the CDR3 is TGTGCCAGCCGGGGAGACGCGGGCGAGCAGTACTTC. Translation: CASRGDAGEQYF.

CDR3 protein: CASSLGNTFTDTQYF. The CDR3 nucleotides read TGCGCCAGCAGCTTGGGAAATACATTCACAGATACGCAGTATTTT. The J gene is TRBJ2-3, the V gene TRBV5-1; no definite D call. There are 15 residues in the CDR3. Trimming took 0 bases from V and 2 from J, leaving 10 bases between them. The germline V gene has CDR1 SGHRS and CDR2 YFSETQ.

The chain joins TRBV7-9 to TRBJ2-7; D ambiguous. V lost 6 bases and J 2 bases, leaving 5 bases between the germline ends. Germline assignment: CDR1 SEHNR and CDR2 FQNEAQ (reference sequence). This CDR3 region has 11 residues. The CDR3 coding sequence is TGTGCCAGCAGTTTCGCCTACGAGCAGTACTTC. Translated: CASSFAYEQYF.

With regard to this clone: Compared with germline, one end of the junction differs, possibly owing to a read error. The V gene is TRBV7-7, the J gene TRBJ2-2; D gene uncertain. Germline CDR1 SSHAT, CDR2 FNYEAQ (reference sequence). The CDR3 has 12 residues. This CDR3 reads CASSLSPGELFF. The CDR3 nucleotides read TGTGCTAGCAGCTTAAGCCCCGGGGAGCTGTTTTTT.

The rearrangement joins TRBV11-2 to TRBJ2-7; 12 bases are shared with TRBD2. The CDR3 contains 18 residues. Germline values: CDR1 SGHAT, CDR2 FQNNGV. The trim removed 3 bases at V and 3 bases at J, leaving 12 bases unmatched. In DNA form, the CDR3 reads TGTGCCAGCAGCTTCCCGACTAGCGGGAGTATGGATCACTACGAGCAGTACTTC. Translated, it gives CASSFPTSGSMDHYEQYF.